Listed below are T cell receptor beta chains from one sample, sequenced in a study of blood T cell repertoires in COVID-19. The data were produced by immunoSEQ multiplex PCR, yet TCRdb's version contains in-frame clones alone and is incomplete. Among roughly 300,000 clones listed, around nine tenths were seen once. What was sequenced was peripheral blood. The receptors originated from a woman aged 30 to 39 with COVID-19, enrolled during active disease. Both conserved end residues are part of each CDR3. The D gene is left open where the match is weak. Size values are once, few and many counts, or a class for expanded clones, and some rows have none.

v_call	clone_size	d_call	j_call	cdr3_aa	cdr3_nt
TRBV29-1	.	TRBD1	TRBJ2-5	CSAALDRVKTQYF	TGCAGCGCCGCCCTGGACAGGGTCAAGACCCAGTACTTC
TRBV7-9	.	.	TRBJ2-5	CASSFGSEAAETQYF	TGTGCCAGCAGCTTTGGTTCAGAGGCCGCAGAGACCCAGTACTTC
TRBV9	.	.	TRBJ2-3	CASSVGRSSSTDTQYF	TGTGCCAGCAGCGTAGGGCGGTCCTCTAGCACAGATACGCAGTATTTT
TRBV4-1	.	.	TRBJ1-1	CASSLGRATEAFF	TGCGCCAGCTCCCTGGGCAGGGCGACTGAAGCTTTCTTT
TRBV9	.	.	TRBJ1-2	CASNPLTDFYGYTF	TGTGCCAGCAACCCTTTGACAGACTTCTATGGCTACACCTTC
TRBV9	.	.	TRBJ2-5	CASSAHRDQETQYF	TGTGCCAGCAGCGCCCACAGGGACCAAGAGACCCAGTACTTC
TRBV11-2	.	TRBD2	TRBJ2-7	CASSSYRLAGTSYEQYF	TGTGCCAGCAGCTCCTATCGGCTAGCGGGGACCTCCTACGAGCAGTACTTC
TRBV19	.	.	TRBJ2-1	CASSTLDRSSYNEQFF	TGTGCCAGTAGTACCCTCGACAGAAGCTCCTACAATGAGCAGTTCTTC
TRBV23-1	.	TRBD1	TRBJ2-7	CASSQMTGQLAYEQYF	TGCGCCAGCAGTCAAATGACGGGACAGCTAGCCTACGAGCAGTACTTC
TRBV10-1	.	.	TRBJ2-1	CASSKADNNEQFF	TGCGCCAGCAGCAAAGCGGATAACAATGAGCAGTTCTTC
TRBV24-1	.	.	TRBJ2-3	CATSDPQGQGTDTQYF	TGTGCCACCAGTGATCCCCAGGGGCAAGGCACAGATACGCAGTATTTT
TRBV6-5	once	.	TRBJ2-5	CSLGGVGVGQETQYF	TGTTCTTTGGGCGGAGTCGGGGTAGGGCAAGAGACCCAGTACTTC
TRBV14	.	TRBD1	TRBJ2-7	CASSQDKQGNYEQYF	TGTGCCAGCAGCCAAGATAAACAGGGGAACTACGAGCAGTACTTC
TRBV9	.	TRBD2	TRBJ2-2	CASSGLATTGELFF	TGTGCCAGCAGCGGACTAGCGACCACCGGGGAGCTGTTTTTT
TRBV6-6	.	.	TRBJ1-5	CASSVGSGQPQHF	TGTGCCAGCAGTGTAGGGAGCGGTCAGCCCCAGCATTTT
TRBV15	.	.	TRBJ1-2	CATSRGGTVSPFYGYTF	TGTGCCACCAGCAGAGGAGGTACGGTTTCGCCCTTCTATGGCTACACCTTC
TRBV4-1	.	TRBD1	TRBJ1-6	CASSQSRDRGGSPLHF	TGCGCCAGCAGCCAAAGCCGGGACAGGGGAGGTTCACCCCTCCACTTT
TRBV30	.	.	TRBJ2-2	CAWSVWAPNTGELFF	TGTGCCTGGAGCGTGTGGGCTCCGAACACCGGGGAGCTGTTTTTT
TRBV6-4	once	.	TRBJ1-2	CASSPSRSPDGYTF	TGTGCCAGCAGTCCATCCAGGTCCCCCGATGGCTACACCTTC
TRBV6-1	.	.	TRBJ1-1	CASSEIQNTEAFF	TGTGCCAGCAGTGAAATTCAGAACACTGAAGCTTTCTTT
TRBV2	few	.	TRBJ1-2	CASSDAGLGYGYTF	TGTGCCAGCAGTGACGCAGGGCTAGGGTATGGCTACACCTTC
TRBV18	.	.	TRBJ1-2	CASSPQPGNYGYTF	TGTGCCAGCTCACCTCAACCAGGGAACTATGGCTACACCTTC
TRBV4-3	.	.	TRBJ1-2	CASSQDSGSYGYTF	TGCGCCAGCAGCCAAGATTCCGGGTCCTATGGCTACACCTTC
TRBV6-5	.	TRBD1	TRBJ2-1	CASRHRGHNEQFF	TGTGCCAGCAGGCACAGGGGGCACAATGAGCAGTTCTTC
TRBV28	.	.	TRBJ2-7	CASRRTLSSYEQYF	TGTGCCAGCAGAAGGACACTGAGCTCCTACGAGCAGTACTTC
TRBV2	.	TRBD1	TRBJ1-2	CASSEDRGLIGYTF	TGTGCCAGCAGTGAAGACAGGGGGCTTATTGGCTACACCTTC
TRBV7-9	.	TRBD1	TRBJ2-7	CASSDWTGGDEQYF	TGTGCCAGCAGCGATTGGACAGGGGGCGACGAGCAGTACTTC
TRBV2	once	.	TRBJ2-1	CASSARRNNEQFF	TGTGCCAGCAGTGCTAGACGGAACAATGAGCAGTTCTTC
TRBV27	.	TRBD2	TRBJ2-2	CASGLAGSPTGELFF	TGTGCCAGCGGACTAGCGGGAAGTCCCACCGGGGAGCTGTTTTTT
TRBV14	once	.	TRBJ1-1	CASSQDRRQRGTEAFF	TGTGCCAGCAGCCAAGATCGAAGGCAGCGGGGGACTGAAGCTTTCTTT
TRBV6-1	.	TRBD1	TRBJ2-7	CASSDAMGTGRVYEQYF	TGTGCCAGCAGTGATGCGATGGGGACAGGTAGGGTTTACGAGCAGTACTTC
TRBV28	once	TRBD1	TRBJ1-5	CASSQGQIGNQPQHF	TGTGCCAGCAGTCAGGGACAGATTGGCAATCAGCCCCAGCATTTT
TRBV10-2	.	.	TRBJ1-2	CASSTIQGLEGYTF	TGCGCCAGCAGTACGATTCAGGGGTTGGAAGGCTACACCTTC
TRBV11-2	.	.	TRBJ2-7	CASSLPGLATTYEQYF	TGTGCCAGCAGCTTACCAGGGCTAGCGACCACCTACGAGCAGTACTTC
TRBV24-1	.	.	TRBJ2-1	CATSSSNEQFF	TGTGCCACCTCTAGCTCCAATGAGCAGTTCTTC
TRBV28	.	TRBD1	TRBJ2-7	CASSFGQGIAYEQYF	TGTGCCAGCAGTTTCGGACAGGGAATTGCCTACGAGCAGTACTTC
TRBV2	.	TRBD1	TRBJ1-1	CASRPGQGFHEAFF	TGTGCCAGCAGACCGGGACAGGGATTCCATGAAGCTTTCTTT
TRBV7-9	.	.	TRBJ2-3	CASSYADTQYF	TGTGCCAGCAGTTACGCGGATACGCAGTATTTT
TRBV6-1	few	.	TRBJ1-5	CASSEGSSNQPQHF	TGTGCCAGCAGTGAGGGCTCGAGCAATCAGCCCCAGCATTTT
TRBV9	.	TRBD2	TRBJ2-2	CASSILAGVGPGELFF	TGTGCCAGCAGCATCTTGGCGGGAGTTGGTCCCGGGGAGCTGTTTTTT
TRBV5-4	.	TRBD1	TRBJ2-4	CASSLAGGQKNIQYF	TGTGCCAGCAGCTTGGCAGGGGGACAGAAAAACATTCAGTACTTC
TRBV19	.	.	TRBJ2-7	CASSTPGASYEQYF	TGTGCCAGTAGTACACCAGGGGCCTCCTACGAGCAGTACTTC
TRBV5-1	.	TRBD1	TRBJ2-2	CASSSTPPTGSGELFF	TGCGCCAGCAGCTCGACCCCCCCGACAGGGTCCGGGGAGCTGTTTTTT
TRBV10-1	.	TRBD2	TRBJ2-2	CASMGLAGGPHTGELFF	TGCGCCAGCATGGGACTAGCGGGAGGGCCCCACACCGGGGAGCTGTTTTTT
TRBV30	.	.	TRBJ1-4	CAWTGLANEKLFF	TGTGCCTGGACAGGGCTGGCTAATGAAAAACTGTTTTTT
TRBV15	once	TRBD2	TRBJ2-7	CATSRDNLLAGDEQYF	TGTGCCACCAGCAGAGATAATCTACTAGCGGGAGACGAGCAGTACTTC
TRBV3-1/TRBV3-2	.	TRBD1	TRBJ1-5	CASSQGGTGVEPQHF	TGTGCCAGCAGCCAAGGGGGGACAGGGGTTGAGCCCCAGCATTTT
TRBV2	.	.	TRBJ1-2	CASSVEGAVGYTF	TGTGCCAGCAGTGTGGAAGGGGCTGTAGGCTACACCTTC
TRBV28	.	.	TRBJ2-7	CASSFGQMTDEQYF	TGTGCCAGCAGTTTCGGACAGATGACGGACGAGCAGTACTTC
TRBV7-9	.	.	TRBJ2-5	CASSAVGRALQETQYF	TGTGCCAGCAGCGCGGTAGGGCGGGCGTTGCAAGAGACCCAGTACTTC
TRBV10-3	.	TRBD1	TRBJ2-7	CAIRGTGGLDEQYF	TGTGCCATCAGGGGGACAGGGGGGTTGGACGAGCAGTACTTC
TRBV2	.	TRBD1	TRBJ1-5	CASSGLVRGQGQPQHF	TGTGCCAGCAGTGGATTGGTTAGGGGGCAGGGGCAGCCCCAGCATTTT
TRBV28	.	.	TRBJ1-2	CASSLLPQGHGYTF	TGTGCCAGCAGTCTACTACCCCAGGGTCACGGCTACACCTTC
TRBV4-3	.	.	TRBJ2-2	CASSQDGVAAGELFF	TGCGCCAGCAGCCAAGATGGTGTAGCGGCCGGGGAGCTGTTTTTT
TRBV5-5	.	.	TRBJ1-4	CASSPWLEKLFF	TGTGCCAGCAGCCCCTGGCTTGAAAAACTGTTTTTT